The following is a T cell receptor beta chain sequence with its context. The V gene's germline CDR1 is SGHVS and CDR2 FQNEAQ. This CDR3 region has 15 residues. V was clipped by 5 bases and J by 5 bases, with 18 bases between them. This record comes from a study of T cell repertoires in MIS-A myocarditis. This table comes from immunoSEQ multiplex PCR, and its TCRdb copy is limited to in-frame clones, with some not included. This table holds 14,000 to 15,000 clones, about 74% found once. The clonotype originates from a man aged 18 to 30 with fulminant myocarditis from multisystem inflammatory syndrome in adults (MIS-A) after COVID-19. The rearrangement uses TRBV7-8 and TRBJ1-1, with D possibly TRBD1 on 5 matching bases. The source material was left ventricle heart tissue obtained at autopsy. This CDR3 is CASSPRDRVVTEAFF. The CDR3 DNA reads TGTGCCAGCAGCCCCCGGGACCGAGTAGTAACTGAAGCTTTCTTT.